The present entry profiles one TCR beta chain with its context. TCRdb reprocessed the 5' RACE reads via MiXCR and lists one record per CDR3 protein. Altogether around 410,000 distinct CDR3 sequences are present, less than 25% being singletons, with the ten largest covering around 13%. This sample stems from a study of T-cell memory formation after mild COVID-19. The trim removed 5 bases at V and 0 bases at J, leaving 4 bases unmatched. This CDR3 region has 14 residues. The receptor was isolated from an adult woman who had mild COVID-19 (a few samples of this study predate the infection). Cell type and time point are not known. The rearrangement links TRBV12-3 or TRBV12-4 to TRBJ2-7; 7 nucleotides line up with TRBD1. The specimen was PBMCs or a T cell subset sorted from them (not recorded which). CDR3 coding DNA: TGTGCCAGCAGTAAACAGGGGTACTCCTACGAGCAGTACTTC. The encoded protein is CASSKQGYSYEQYF.